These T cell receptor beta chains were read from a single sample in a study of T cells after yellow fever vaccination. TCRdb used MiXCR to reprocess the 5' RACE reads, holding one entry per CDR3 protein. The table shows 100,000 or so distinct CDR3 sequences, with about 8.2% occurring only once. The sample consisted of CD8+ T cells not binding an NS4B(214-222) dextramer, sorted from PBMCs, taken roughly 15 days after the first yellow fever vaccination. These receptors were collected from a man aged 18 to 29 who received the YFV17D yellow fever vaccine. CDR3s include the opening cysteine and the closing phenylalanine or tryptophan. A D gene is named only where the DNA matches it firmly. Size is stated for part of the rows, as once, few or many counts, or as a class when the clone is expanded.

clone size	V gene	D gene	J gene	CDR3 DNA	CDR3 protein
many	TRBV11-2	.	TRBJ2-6	TGTGCCAGCAGCTTAGCGGGCTCTGGGGCCAACGTCCTGACTTTC	CASSLAGSGANVLTF
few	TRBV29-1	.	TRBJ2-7	TGCAGCGTCTATCAGGGGTCCTACGAGCAGTACTTC	CSVYQGSYEQYF
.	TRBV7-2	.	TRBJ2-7	TGTGCCAGCAGCTTATCTCTGGGCCTCTCCTACGAGCAGTACTTC	CASSLSLGLSYEQYF
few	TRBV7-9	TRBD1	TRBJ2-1	TGTGCCAGCAGCTTAGGGACAGGGGCTTCCAATGAGCAGTTCTTC	CASSLGTGASNEQFF
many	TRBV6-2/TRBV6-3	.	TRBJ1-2	TGTGCCAGCAGTTACGGGGCCTATGGCTACACCTTC	CASSYGAYGYTF
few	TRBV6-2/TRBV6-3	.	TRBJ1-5	TGTGCCAGCAGTTACGGTATATATCAGCCCCAGCATTTT	CASSYGIYQPQHF
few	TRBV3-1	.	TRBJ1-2	TGTGCCAGCAGCCATCTCCGCTGGGGTTACCTGAGTGGCTACACCTTC	CASSHLRWGYLSGYTF
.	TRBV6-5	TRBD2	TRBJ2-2	TGTGCCAGCAGTTACGCCGGGACTAGCCTGGCCACCGGGGAGCTGTTTTTT	CASSYAGTSLATGELFF
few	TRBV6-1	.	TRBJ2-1	TGTGCCAGCAGACACAGGACCGGCTCCTACAATGAGCAGTTCTTC	CASRHRTGSYNEQFF
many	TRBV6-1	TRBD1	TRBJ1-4	TGTGCCAGCAGACGTCTTCAGGGGGCGACTAATGAAAAACTGTTTTTT	CASRRLQGATNEKLFF
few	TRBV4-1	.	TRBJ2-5	TGCGCCAGCAGCCGAGCCGGGACCCAAGAGACCCAGTACTTC	CASSRAGTQETQYF
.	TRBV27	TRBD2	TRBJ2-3	TGTGCCAGCAGTCCTCTAGCGGGGGAGTACACAGATACGCAGTATTTT	CASSPLAGEYTDTQYF